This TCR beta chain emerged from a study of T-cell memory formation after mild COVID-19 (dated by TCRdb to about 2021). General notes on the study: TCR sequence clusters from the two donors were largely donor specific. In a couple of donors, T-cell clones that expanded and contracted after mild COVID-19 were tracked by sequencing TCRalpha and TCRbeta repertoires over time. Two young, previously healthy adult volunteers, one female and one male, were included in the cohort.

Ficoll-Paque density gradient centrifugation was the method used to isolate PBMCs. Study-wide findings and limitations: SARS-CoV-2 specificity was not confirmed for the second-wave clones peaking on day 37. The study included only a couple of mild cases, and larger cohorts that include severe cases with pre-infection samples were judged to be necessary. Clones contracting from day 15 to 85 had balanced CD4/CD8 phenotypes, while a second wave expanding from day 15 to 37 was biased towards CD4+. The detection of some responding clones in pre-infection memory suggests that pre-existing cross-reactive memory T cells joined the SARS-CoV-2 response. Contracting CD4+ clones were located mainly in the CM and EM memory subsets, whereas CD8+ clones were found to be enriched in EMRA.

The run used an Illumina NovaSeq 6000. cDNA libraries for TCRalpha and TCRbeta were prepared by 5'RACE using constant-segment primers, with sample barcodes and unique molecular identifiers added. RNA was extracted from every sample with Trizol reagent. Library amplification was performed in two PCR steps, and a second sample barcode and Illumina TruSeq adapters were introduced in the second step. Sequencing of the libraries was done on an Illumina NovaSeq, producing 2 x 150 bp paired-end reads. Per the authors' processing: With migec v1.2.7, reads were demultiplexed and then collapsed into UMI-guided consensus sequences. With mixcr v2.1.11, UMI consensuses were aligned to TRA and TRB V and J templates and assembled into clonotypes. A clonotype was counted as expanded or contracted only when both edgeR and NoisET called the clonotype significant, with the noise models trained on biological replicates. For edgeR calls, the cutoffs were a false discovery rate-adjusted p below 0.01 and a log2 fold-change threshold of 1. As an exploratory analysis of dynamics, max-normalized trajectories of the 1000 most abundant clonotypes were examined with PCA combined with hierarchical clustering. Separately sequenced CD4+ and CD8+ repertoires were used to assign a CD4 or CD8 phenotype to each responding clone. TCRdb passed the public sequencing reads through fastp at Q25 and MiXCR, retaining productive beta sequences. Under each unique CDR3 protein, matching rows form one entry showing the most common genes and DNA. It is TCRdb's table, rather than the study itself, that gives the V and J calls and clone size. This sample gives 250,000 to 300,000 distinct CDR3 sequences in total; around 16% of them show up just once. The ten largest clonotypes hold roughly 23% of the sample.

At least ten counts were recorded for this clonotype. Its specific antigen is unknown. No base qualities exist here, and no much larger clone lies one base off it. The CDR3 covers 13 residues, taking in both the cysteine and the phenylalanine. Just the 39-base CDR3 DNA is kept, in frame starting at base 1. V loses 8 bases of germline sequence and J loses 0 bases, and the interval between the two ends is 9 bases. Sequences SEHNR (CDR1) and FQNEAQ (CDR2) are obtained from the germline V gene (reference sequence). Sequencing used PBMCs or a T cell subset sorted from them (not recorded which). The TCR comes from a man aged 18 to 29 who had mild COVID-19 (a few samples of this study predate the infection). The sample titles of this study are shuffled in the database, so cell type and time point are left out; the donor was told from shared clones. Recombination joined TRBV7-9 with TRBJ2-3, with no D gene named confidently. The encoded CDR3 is CASRVSSTDTQYF. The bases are TGTGCCAGCCGCGTTTCTAGCACAGATACGCAGTATTTT.